This T cell receptor beta chain was identified during a study of Ad26.COV2.S vaccination and SARS-CoV-2 variants. Looking at the study overall: Ad26.COV2.S, an intramuscular injection, was given once or twice 56 days apart.

Some clones are missing from TCRdb's copy, which holds only in-frame ones; the method was immunoSEQ multiplex PCR. Of some 400,000 clones detected, approximately 89% appear once; the ten largest clones hold under 2%. Treatment meaning: roughly 20 received Ad26.COV2.S at low or high dose, single or two shots; several received placebo; per-sample allocation not given. Following the first vaccine or placebo injection, samples were taken on day 63. The CDR3 consists of 15 residues. Germline values: CDR1 WSHSY, CDR2 SAAADI. V lost 6 bases to trimming and J lost 2 bases; unmatched junction nucleotides: 4. The specimen was peripheral blood, collected in a trial of Ad26.COV2.S vaccine versus placebo. The receptor was derived from a person aged 18-60 years who received the Ad26.COV2.S COVID-19 vaccine or a placebo. This chain connects TRBV10-2 to TRBJ2-3; 11 positions match TRBD2. The CDR3 reads CASSLAGGPTDTQYF. CDR3 DNA sequence: TGCGCCAGCAGCTTAGCGGGAGGGCCCACAGATACGCAGTATTTT.